Below are 20 T cell receptor beta chains sequenced from a single sample in a study of CD8+ T cells in alopecia areata. As the sequencing template, cDNA was produced by extracting RNA and reverse transcribing it. Only in-frame clones appear in the TCRdb table, and some are missing; sequencing was by immunoSEQ multiplex PCR. Of around 150,000 clones in the sample, around 60% were seen once. The treatment was: oral pan-JAK inhibitor, 5-10 mg twice daily. The starting material was CD4+ T cells sorted from blood, obtained at week 24, from a patient treated with tofacitinib. These receptor sequences come from a human donor with alopecia areata.

The J gene is TRBJ1-2, the V gene TRBV11-1, with D possibly being TRBD1 (6 bases). Germline CDR1 reads SGHAT; CDR2 reads FQDESV (reference sequence). V lost 7 bases and J lost 8, with 14 bases in between. CDR3 length: 12 residues. The CDR3 spells CASTTGSDGYTF. CDR3 coding DNA: TGTGCCAGCACCACAGGGTCGGACGGCTACACCTTC.

The chain combines TRBV30 with TRBJ1-6, with D uncertain. Germline values: CDR1 GTSNPN, CDR2 SVGIG (reference sequence). The CDR3 sequence is 17 residues long. Trimming stripped 3 bases from V and 0 bases from J, with 15 bases between. CDR3 DNA sequence: TGTGCCTGGAGATCCCCCCTCGGGAGCTCCTATAATTCACCCCTCCACTTT. Translated, it gives CAWRSPLGSSYNSPLHF.

Turning to this clone: Its ends do not fully match the called genes, so a read error is possible. The rearrangement joins TRBV30 to TRBJ2-7; weak D call: TRBD1 (5 bases). The germline gives CDR1 GTSNPN, CDR2 SVGIG (reference sequence). This CDR3 is 11 amino acids long. The CDR3 is CAWSHTGRPRF. Here the CDR3 DNA reads TGTGCCTGGAGTCATACAGGTCGCCCCCGCTTC.

The genes are TRBV5-6 and TRBJ2-5; 12 positions match TRBD2. The V gene end was trimmed by 6 bases and the J gene end by 3 bases; junction bases not matched to a gene: 6. CDR3 length: 15 residues. CDR1 is SGHDT, CDR2 YYEEEE, per germline. CDR3 protein: CASILRTSGEETQYF. The CDR3 DNA reads as TGTGCCAGCATCCTACGGACTAGCGGGGAAGAGACCCAGTACTTC.

This clone was detected a few times. Other DNA sequences in the sample encode the same CDR3. The genes are TRBV30 and TRBJ2-3; D unresolved. Between the trimmed V and J ends, which lost 0 bases and 5 bases, there was a span of 3 bases. The germline V gene encodes CDR1 GTSNPN and CDR2 SVGIG (reference sequence). This CDR3 is 11 amino acids long. In DNA, the CDR3 is TGTGCCTGGAGTGTCTTAGATACGCAGTATTTT. This translates into CAWSVLDTQYF.

In nucleotides, the CDR3 is TGTGCCGCGCACAGGGGTGACGAGCAGTACTTC. Translation: CAAHRGDEQYF. The chain couples TRBV30 to TRBJ2-7; TRBD1 matches 7 bases. Germline-derived CDR1 and CDR2 are GTSNPN and SVGIG (reference sequence). The junction had 6 bases not matched to a gene; V was cut back by 8 bases and J by 5 bases. The CDR3 has 11 residues.

J is TRBJ1-1 and V is TRBV4-1, with 7 bases identical to TRBD1. The germline V gene encodes CDR1 MGHRA and CDR2 YSYEKL. This CDR3 comprises 13 residues. V lost 1 base and J lost 9; bases outside the gene matches: 5. Here the CDR3 reads CASSQVGGQQAFF. The CDR3 bases are TGCGCCAGCAGCCAAGTGGGGGGACAGCAAGCTTTCTTT.

Only a few counts were recorded for this clone. The chain has TRBV12-5 and TRBJ1-6; D call uncertain. This CDR3 contains 17 residues. Germline V CDR1 and CDR2: LGHNT, FRNRAP. Trimming left V 2 bases short and J 0 bases short, with 11 bases between. The CDR3 is CASGLRAGSSYNSPLHF. The CDR3 DNA sequence: TGTGCTAGTGGTTTGAGAGCGGGGAGCTCCTATAATTCACCCCTCCACTTT.

Details on this clone: This sample includes further DNA sequences coding for the same CDR3. This chain joins TRBV2 and TRBJ1-5; tentative D call: TRBD1 (5 bases). The germline CDR1 and CDR2 sequences are SNHLY and FYNNEI. Between the trimmed V and J ends, which lost 4 bases and 2 bases, there was a span of 9 bases. This CDR3 is built from 14 residues. The CDR3 here is CASSVGGGNQPQHF. CDR3 nucleotide sequence: TGTGCCAGCAGTGTCGGAGGGGGCAATCAGCCCCAGCATTTT.

V gene TRBV2 combines with J gene TRBJ1-6; 10 nucleotides align to TRBD1. V was pared by 5 bases and J by 9 bases, with 4 bases of the junction left unmatched. The germline CDR1 and CDR2 sequences are SNHLY and FYNNEI. This CDR3 has 14 amino acids. The CDR3 region has the DNA TGTGCCAGCAGTTTCGGGACAGGGGCTTCACCCCTCCACTTT. Protein: CASSFGTGASPLHF. The full variable domain, with the rest looked up from reference TRBV2 and TRBJ1-6, is EPEVTQTPSHQVTQMGQEVILRCVPISNHLYFYWYRQILGQKVEFLVSFYNNEISEKSEIFDDQFSVERPDGSNFTLKIRSTKLEDSAMYFCASSFGTGASPLHFGNGTRLTVT.

The chain has TRBV9 and TRBJ2-4; D might be TRBD1 (6 bases). The germline V gene encodes CDR1 SGDLS and CDR2 YYNGEE. V gave up 3 bases and J gave up 0 bases, with 13 bases separating them. The CDR3 is 16 amino acids. As DNA, the CDR3 is TGTGCCAGCAGCGGGGGGCCCCGCCTAGCCAAAAACATTCAGTACTTC. This translates into CASSGGPRLAKNIQYF.

V is TRBV13 and J is TRBJ1-1, with a weak D call TRBD1 (5 bases). The CDR3 covers 15 residues. The germline V and J ends were trimmed by 4 bases and 5 bases, with 17 bases remaining between them. Germline V lookup: CDR1 PRHDT, CDR2 FYEKMQ (reference sequence). CDR3 in DNA: TGTGCCAGCAGCTCCCCTCCGGGGGTGGGAACTGAAGCTTTCTTT. Residues: CASSSPPGVGTEAFF.

The gene calls are TRBV7-9 and TRBJ2-2; 7 bases are shared with TRBD1. J lost 5 bases, V lost 5 bases, and 14 bases had no gene match. The CDR3 consists of 17 residues. Germline CDR1 is SEHNR and CDR2 is FQNEAQ (reference sequence). The CDR3 sequence is CASSHRAQGPRTGELFF. As DNA, the CDR3 is TGTGCCAGCAGCCACCGGGCACAGGGGCCGAGGACCGGGGAGCTGTTTTTT.

J is TRBJ1-5 and V is TRBV19; D remains ambiguous. This CDR3 has 15 residues. Germline CDR1 LNHDA, CDR2 SQIVND (reference sequence). Trimming pared 4 bases from V and 3 bases from J, leaving 13 bases between. CDR3 residues: CASSKGGGSNQPQHF. DNA for the CDR3: TGTGCCAGTAGTAAGGGAGGAGGATCCAATCAGCCCCAGCATTTT. Filled out from reference TRBV19 and TRBJ1-5, the complete variable domain reads DGGITQSPKYLFRKEGQNVTLSCEQNLNHDAMYWYRQDPGQGLRLIYYSQIVNDFQKGDIAEGYSVSREKKESFPLTVTSAQKNPTAFYLCASSKGGGSNQPQHFGDGTRLSIL.

Comments on this clone: The identical CDR3 is also encoded by other nucleotide sequences in the sample. V and J are TRBV7-9 and TRBJ2-4, with a possible D match to TRBD1 (6 bases). Per germline, CDR1 SEHNR and CDR2 FQNEAQ (reference sequence). The CDR3 runs to 14 residues. Trimming cost V 4 bases and J 4 bases, with 11 bases left between them. The CDR3 DNA is TGTGCCAGCAGCTCGACCGGGACAAAAAACATTCAGTACTTC. Its protein is CASSSTGTKNIQYF.

The chain recombines TRBV13 with TRBJ2-3, with TRBD2 matching over 10 bases. V was clipped by 1 base and J by 2 bases; unmatched bases: 12. Looked up from germline, CDR1 is PRHDT and CDR2 is FYEKMQ (reference sequence). This CDR3 comprises 19 residues. The CDR3 here is CASSLAGLAPAKTTDTQYF. CDR3 DNA: TGTGCCAGCAGCTTAGCGGGACTAGCGCCTGCAAAAACCACAGATACGCAGTATTTT.

The genes are TRBV6-5 and TRBJ1-2; TRBD1 matches 7 bases. This CDR3 has 14 residues. CDR1 MNHEY and CDR2 SVGAGI come from the germline V gene. The J segment lost 6 bases and the V segment lost 6 bases, leaving 10 bases of the junction unmatched. The CDR3 reads CASSSQQGWDGYTF. CDR3 in DNA: TGTGCCAGCAGCTCTCAACAGGGGTGGGATGGCTACACCTTC.

This clone occurred a few times. This chain uses TRBV29-1 with TRBJ1-5; 7 bases agree with TRBD1. The CDR3 totals 13 residues. The germline V gene has CDR1 SQVTM and CDR2 ANQGSEA. With 4 bases clipped from V and 7 bases from J, the junction kept 7 bases outside the gene matches. CDR3 sequence: CSVADREGQPQHF. Here the CDR3 DNA reads TGCAGCGTTGCCGACAGGGAAGGACAGCCCCAGCATTTT.

The V and J genes are TRBV29-1 and TRBJ2-3, with 7 positions matching TRBD2. Germline values: CDR1 SQVTM, CDR2 ANQGSEA. Trimming removed 4 bases from V and 3 bases from J; junction bases left unmatched: 13. This CDR3 has 16 amino acids. This CDR3 is CSVASGADKQTDTQYF. The CDR3 DNA sequence: TGCAGCGTTGCCAGCGGGGCGGACAAACAGACAGATACGCAGTATTTT.

The chain couples TRBV29-1 to TRBJ2-6, with D unclear. The CDR3 length is 17 residues. The V end lost 4 bases, the J end lost 1 base, and 17 bases lay between the germline ends. From germline, CDR1 is SQVTM and CDR2 ANQGSEA. The DNA of the CDR3 is TGCAGCGTTGTTAAGTCTACCCCCGGATCTGGGGCCAACGTCCTGACTTTC. It translates to CSVVKSTPGSGANVLTF. Filled out from reference TRBV29-1 and TRBJ2-6, the complete variable domain reads SAVISQKPSRDICQRGTSLTIQCQVDSQVTMMFWYRQQPGQSLTLIATANQGSEATYESGFVIDKFPISRPNLTFSTLTVSNMSPEDSSIYLCSVVKSTPGSGANVLTFGAGSRLTVL.